Listed below are T cell receptor beta chains from one sample, sequenced in a study of blood T cells in healthy people across ages. In TCRdb, the 5' RACE reads were re-called with MiXCR into one record per CDR3 protein. The sample lists under 750,000 distinct CDR3 sequences, around 48% occurring once. The specimen sequenced was blood. The receptors come from a man at least 80 years old in good health. Each CDR3 is given with its conserved first and last residue. Fields, in order: V gene, J gene, CDR3 length, D gene, clone size, CDR3 protein, CDR3 DNA. The D gene is left open where the match is weak. For some rows the clone size is stated as once, few or many, or as a class when expanded; others skip it.

v_gene: TRBV20-1; j_gene: TRBJ2-5; len: 14; d_gene: TRBD2; abundance: few; CDR3aa: CSARPLAGVGTQYF; CDR3nt: TGCAGTGCTAGACCCCTAGCGGGGGTGGGGACCCAGTACTTC
v_gene: TRBV28; j_gene: TRBJ1-2; len: 14; d_gene: .; abundance: .; CDR3aa: CASISTLVGGGYTF; CDR3nt: TGTGCCAGCATCTCTACCCTCGTCGGGGGTGGCTACACCTTC
v_gene: TRBV29-1; j_gene: TRBJ1-2; len: 12; d_gene: .; abundance: .; CDR3aa: CSAHEAKGGYTF; CDR3nt: TGCAGCGCCCACGAGGCCAAAGGTGGCTACACCTTC
v_gene: TRBV24-1; j_gene: TRBJ2-1; len: 12; d_gene: TRBD2; abundance: .; CDR3aa: CATTSGSGTQFF; CDR3nt: TGTGCCACGACTAGCGGGAGTGGGACCCAGTTCTTC
v_gene: TRBV4-1; j_gene: TRBJ2-5; len: 17; d_gene: TRBD1; abundance: .; CDR3aa: CASSQEGDRGFRETQYF; CDR3nt: TGCGCCAGCAGCCAAGAAGGGGACAGGGGCTTCCGAGAGACCCAGTACTTC
v_gene: TRBV20-1; j_gene: TRBJ1-2; len: 17; d_gene: .; abundance: .; CDR3aa: CSAGRTRTLTANYGYTF; CDR3nt: TGCAGTGCCGGGAGGACAAGGACCCTTACAGCTAACTATGGCTACACCTTC
v_gene: TRBV29-1; j_gene: TRBJ2-1; len: 14; d_gene: .; abundance: once; CDR3aa: CSVSLAGDNNEQFF; CDR3nt: TGCAGCGTCTCGCTTGCCGGGGACAACAATGAGCAGTTCTTC
v_gene: TRBV12-3/TRBV12-4; j_gene: TRBJ2-3; len: 13; d_gene: .; abundance: .; CDR3aa: CASSPRRGDTQYF; CDR3nt: TGTGCCAGCAGCCCCCGAAGGGGGGATACGCAGTATTTT
v_gene: TRBV20-1; j_gene: TRBJ2-3; len: 14; d_gene: .; abundance: .; CDR3aa: CSAARGADTDTQYF; CDR3nt: TGCAGTGCGGCCAGAGGGGCAGACACAGATACGCAGTATTTT
v_gene: TRBV6-5; j_gene: TRBJ1-5; len: 14; d_gene: TRBD1; abundance: many; CDR3aa: CASRSTGTGKPQHF; CDR3nt: TGTGCCAGCAGATCTACCGGGACAGGGAAGCCCCAGCATTTT
v_gene: TRBV3-1; j_gene: TRBJ2-7; len: 17; d_gene: TRBD1; abundance: .; CDR3aa: CASSQGLLTGGGYEQYF; CDR3nt: TGTGCCAGCAGCCAAGGGCTTCTAACAGGGGGCGGCTACGAGCAGTACTTC
v_gene: TRBV9; j_gene: TRBJ2-1; len: 16; d_gene: TRBD2; abundance: .; CDR3aa: CASSLTPSGSPNEQFF; CDR3nt: TGTGCCAGCAGCCTTACCCCTAGCGGGAGTCCGAATGAGCAGTTCTTC
v_gene: TRBV6-6; j_gene: TRBJ2-7; len: 15; d_gene: TRBD1; abundance: many; CDR3aa: CASSSPRQGPSEQYF; CDR3nt: TGTGCCAGCAGTTCCCCGAGACAGGGACCCAGCGAGCAGTACTTC
v_gene: TRBV6-1; j_gene: TRBJ1-1; len: 13; d_gene: .; abundance: few; CDR3aa: CASSGDRYTEAFF; CDR3nt: TGTGCCAGCAGTGGAGACCGTTACACTGAAGCTTTCTTT
v_gene: TRBV6-6; j_gene: TRBJ2-3; len: 15; d_gene: TRBD2; abundance: many; CDR3aa: CASSYLAGGTDTQYF; CDR3nt: TGTGCCAGCAGTTATCTAGCGGGGGGCACAGATACGCAGTATTTT
v_gene: TRBV14; j_gene: TRBJ2-1; len: 13; d_gene: .; abundance: .; CDR3aa: CASSQDLFNEQFF; CDR3nt: TGTGCCAGCAGCCAAGACCTATTCAATGAGCAGTTCTTC
v_gene: TRBV4-3; j_gene: TRBJ2-7; len: 12; d_gene: TRBD2; abundance: once; CDR3aa: CASSTGRSEQYF; CDR3nt: TGCGCCAGCAGCACCGGGAGGAGCGAGCAGTACTTC
v_gene: TRBV7-9; j_gene: TRBJ2-3; len: 15; d_gene: .; abundance: few; CDR3aa: CASSPRVAGTDTQYF; CDR3nt: TGTGCCAGCAGCCCGCGGGTGGCGGGCACAGATACGCAGTATTTT
v_gene: TRBV20-1; j_gene: TRBJ1-4; len: 14; d_gene: .; abundance: .; CDR3aa: CSAAEGATNEKLFF; CDR3nt: TGCAGTGCCGCAGAGGGGGCAACTAATGAAAAACTGTTTTTT
v_gene: TRBV15; j_gene: TRBJ2-7; len: 15; d_gene: TRBD1; abundance: few; CDR3aa: CATSREPTGDYEQYF; CDR3nt: TGTGCCACCAGCAGAGAGCCGACAGGGGATTACGAGCAGTACTTC
v_gene: TRBV27; j_gene: TRBJ2-1; len: 17; d_gene: .; abundance: .; CDR3aa: CASTTQRRSGDYNEQFF; CDR3nt: TGTGCCAGCACCACCCAGCGGCGTAGCGGAGACTACAATGAGCAGTTCTTC
v_gene: TRBV9; j_gene: TRBJ2-5; len: 14; d_gene: .; abundance: .; CDR3aa: CASSALGGSNEQYF; CDR3nt: TGTGCCAGCAGCGCCCTCGGGGGTTCCAATGAGCAGTACTTC
v_gene: TRBV20-1; j_gene: TRBJ1-1; len: 12; d_gene: TRBD1; abundance: .; CDR3aa: CSATDRRAEAFF; CDR3nt: TGCAGTGCTACGGACAGGCGCGCTGAAGCTTTCTTT
v_gene: TRBV20-1; j_gene: TRBJ2-3; len: 17; d_gene: TRBD2; abundance: few; CDR3aa: CSARDLTSGEYTDTQYF; CDR3nt: TGCAGTGCTAGAGATCTAACTAGCGGGGAATACACAGATACGCAGTATTTT
v_gene: TRBV20-1; j_gene: TRBJ2-2; len: 16; d_gene: TRBD1; abundance: .; CDR3aa: CSATPTGKTNTGELFF; CDR3nt: TGCAGTGCTACCCCGACAGGGAAGACGAACACCGGGGAGCTGTTTTTT
v_gene: TRBV5-1; j_gene: TRBJ2-1; len: 16; d_gene: TRBD2; abundance: once; CDR3aa: CASSAGLALGYNEQFF; CDR3nt: TGCGCCAGCAGCGCGGGACTAGCGTTAGGATACAATGAGCAGTTCTTC
v_gene: TRBV5-1; j_gene: TRBJ2-7; len: 15; d_gene: TRBD2; abundance: few; CDR3aa: CASSPSGGSGDEQYF; CDR3nt: TGCGCCAGCAGCCCATCGGGGGGTTCAGGAGACGAGCAGTACTTC
v_gene: TRBV15; j_gene: TRBJ2-1; len: 15; d_gene: .; abundance: few; CDR3aa: CATSRDPDRRNEQFF; CDR3nt: TGTGCCACCAGCAGAGATCCCGACAGGCGCAATGAGCAGTTCTTC
v_gene: TRBV6-5; j_gene: TRBJ2-5; len: 14; d_gene: TRBD2; abundance: .; CDR3aa: CASGTAGGEETQYF; CDR3nt: TGTGCCAGCGGAACCGCGGGAGGTGAAGAGACCCAATACTTC
v_gene: TRBV20-1; j_gene: TRBJ2-7; len: 15; d_gene: TRBD1; abundance: few; CDR3aa: CSAIRAGTGVHEQYF; CDR3nt: TGCAGTGCTATACGAGCCGGGACAGGCGTCCACGAGCAGTACTTC
v_gene: TRBV6-6; j_gene: TRBJ1-1; len: 11; d_gene: .; abundance: .; CDR3aa: CASSYNAVAFF; CDR3nt: TGTGCCAGCAGTTACAACGCTGTAGCTTTCTTT
v_gene: TRBV20-1; j_gene: TRBJ2-1; len: 13; d_gene: .; abundance: .; CDR3aa: CSAILAADNEQFF; CDR3nt: TGCAGTGCTATTCTAGCAGCGGACAATGAGCAGTTCTTC
v_gene: TRBV29-1; j_gene: TRBJ2-3; len: 13; d_gene: TRBD2; abundance: .; CDR3aa: CSTSTSGSDTQYF; CDR3nt: TGCAGCACCTCGACTAGCGGGAGCGACACGCAGTATTTT
v_gene: TRBV3-1; j_gene: TRBJ2-2; len: 16; d_gene: .; abundance: once; CDR3aa: CASSQDGEMITGELFF; CDR3nt: TGTGCCAGCAGCCAAGATGGAGAAATGATAACCGGGGAGCTGTTTTTT
v_gene: TRBV4-3; j_gene: TRBJ2-6; len: 15; d_gene: .; abundance: .; CDR3aa: CASSPGRFGANVLTF; CDR3nt: TGCGCCAGCAGCCCCGGTCGATTCGGGGCCAACGTCCTGACTTTC
v_gene: TRBV6-6; j_gene: TRBJ2-1; len: 14; d_gene: .; abundance: many; CDR3aa: CASNPVGVYNEQFF; CDR3nt: TGTGCCAGCAATCCGGTGGGCGTCTACAATGAGCAGTTCTTC
v_gene: TRBV12-3/TRBV12-4; j_gene: TRBJ2-3; len: 17; d_gene: TRBD2; abundance: .; CDR3aa: CASSLEASGKGTDTQYF; CDR3nt: TGTGCCAGCAGTTTAGAGGCTAGCGGGAAGGGAACAGATACGCAGTATTTT
v_gene: TRBV7-2; j_gene: TRBJ2-7; len: 15; d_gene: .; abundance: .; CDR3aa: CASSLASGGTYEQYF; CDR3nt: TGTGCCAGCAGCTTAGCGTCCGGCGGGACCTACGAGCAGTACTTC
v_gene: TRBV12-3/TRBV12-4; j_gene: TRBJ2-3; len: 16; d_gene: TRBD2; abundance: .; CDR3aa: CASSLTKRGSTDTQYF; CDR3nt: TGTGCCAGCAGTTTAACGAAGCGGGGGAGCACAGATACGCAGTATTTT
v_gene: TRBV4-1; j_gene: TRBJ2-1; len: 17; d_gene: .; abundance: .; CDR3aa: CASSQDPGSGTYNEQFF; CDR3nt: TGCGCCAGCAGCCAAGATCCTGGTAGCGGAACCTACAATGAGCAGTTCTTC
v_gene: TRBV6-1; j_gene: TRBJ2-3; len: 14; d_gene: .; abundance: .; CDR3aa: CASSEVGAVDTQYF; CDR3nt: TGTGCCAGCAGTGAAGTGGGGGCAGTAGATACGCAGTATTTT
v_gene: TRBV7-2; j_gene: TRBJ2-7; len: 15; d_gene: .; abundance: .; CDR3aa: CASGSQGVSYNEQYF; CDR3nt: TGTGCCAGCGGTTCTCAGGGCGTCTCCTACAATGAGCAGTACTTC
v_gene: TRBV11-2; j_gene: TRBJ1-5; len: 15; d_gene: TRBD1; abundance: .; CDR3aa: CASSPEGAGNQPQHF; CDR3nt: TGTGCCAGCAGCCCGGAGGGGGCAGGCAATCAGCCCCAGCATTTT
v_gene: TRBV5-1; j_gene: TRBJ2-7; len: 16; d_gene: .; abundance: .; CDR3aa: CASSPATGTAAYEQYF; CDR3nt: TGCGCCAGCAGCCCAGCGACCGGGACTGCCGCCTACGAGCAGTACTTC
v_gene: TRBV4-2; j_gene: TRBJ2-3; len: 15; d_gene: TRBD1; abundance: few; CDR3aa: CASSHRGLGTDTQYF; CDR3nt: TGTGCCAGCAGTCACAGGGGGCTCGGCACAGATACGCAGTATTTT
v_gene: TRBV6-6; j_gene: TRBJ2-1; len: 13; d_gene: .; abundance: many; CDR3aa: CASSDRGRDEQFF; CDR3nt: TGTGCCAGCAGTGATAGGGGGAGGGATGAGCAGTTCTTC
v_gene: TRBV7-9; j_gene: TRBJ2-7; len: 14; d_gene: TRBD2; abundance: many; CDR3aa: CASSTATSGFEQYF; CDR3nt: TGTGCCAGCAGCACCGCGACTAGCGGGTTCGAGCAGTACTTC
v_gene: TRBV5-1; j_gene: TRBJ1-1; len: 14; d_gene: .; abundance: .; CDR3aa: CASSGAPGYTEAFF; CDR3nt: TGCGCCAGCAGCGGGGCTCCGGGGTACACTGAAGCTTTCTTT
v_gene: TRBV7-8; j_gene: TRBJ2-1; len: 19; d_gene: TRBD2; abundance: .; CDR3aa: CASSLFATSGATFYNEQFF; CDR3nt: TGTGCCAGCAGCTTATTTGCCACTAGCGGGGCGACGTTCTACAATGAGCAGTTCTTC
v_gene: TRBV7-2; j_gene: TRBJ2-5; len: 14; d_gene: .; abundance: .; CDR3aa: CASSSTTRVETQYF; CDR3nt: TGTGCCAGCAGCTCTACGACACGGGTGGAGACCCAGTACTTC
v_gene: TRBV2; j_gene: TRBJ2-3; len: 14; d_gene: TRBD1; abundance: once; CDR3aa: CAGLTGEATDTQYF; CDR3nt: TGTGCCGGCCTAACAGGGGAAGCCACAGATACGCAGTATTTT
v_gene: TRBV5-1; j_gene: TRBJ2-7; len: 15; d_gene: TRBD2; abundance: few; CDR3aa: CASSPLGGFAYEQYF; CDR3nt: TGCGCCAGCAGCCCACTGGGGGGGTTCGCCTACGAGCAGTACTTC
v_gene: TRBV7-3; j_gene: TRBJ2-3; len: 17; d_gene: .; abundance: few; CDR3aa: CASSPGGSRGSTDTQYF; CDR3nt: TGTGCCAGCAGCCCAGGGGGGAGCCGGGGTAGCACAGATACGCAGTATTTT
v_gene: TRBV10-3; j_gene: TRBJ2-4; len: 14; d_gene: TRBD1; abundance: .; CDR3aa: CAISNRTGKNIQYF; CDR3nt: TGTGCCATCAGTAACAGGACAGGGAAAAACATTCAGTACTTC
v_gene: TRBV10-3; j_gene: TRBJ1-1; len: 14; d_gene: .; abundance: .; CDR3aa: CAISEATVNTEAFF; CDR3nt: TGTGCCATCAGTGAGGCGACAGTCAACACTGAAGCTTTCTTT
v_gene: TRBV4-1; j_gene: TRBJ1-1; len: 18; d_gene: .; abundance: once; CDR3aa: CASSQDEGRGGRHTEAFF; CDR3nt: TGCGCCAGCAGCCAAGACGAGGGAAGGGGGGGGAGGCACACTGAAGCTTTCTTT
v_gene: TRBV3-1; j_gene: TRBJ2-1; len: 14; d_gene: .; abundance: .; CDR3aa: CASSQGGRDNEQFF; CDR3nt: TGTGCCAGCAGCCAGGGGGGCCGAGACAATGAGCAGTTCTTC
v_gene: TRBV3-1; j_gene: TRBJ2-7; len: 12; d_gene: .; abundance: .; CDR3aa: CASSHSLGEQYF; CDR3nt: TGTGCCAGCAGCCACTCATTGGGCGAGCAGTACTTC
v_gene: TRBV20-1; j_gene: TRBJ2-7; len: 16; d_gene: .; abundance: .; CDR3aa: CSARPDGRRGAYEQYF; CDR3nt: TGCAGTGCTAGACCTGACGGGAGGAGGGGGGCTTACGAGCAGTACTTC
v_gene: TRBV7-9; j_gene: TRBJ2-7; len: 16; d_gene: .; abundance: .; CDR3aa: CASSSPRGRGPDEQYF; CDR3nt: TGTGCCAGCAGCTCCCCTAGGGGGCGGGGGCCTGACGAGCAGTACTTC